This T cell receptor beta chain is from a study of T cell repertoires in cytomegalovirus infection. MiXCR, run by TCRdb on the reads, gives a single entry per CDR3 protein. The sample shows about 220,000 distinct CDR3 sequences, around 35% of them seen only once. This clonotype turned up a few times. Its antigen is unidentified. Per the germline V gene, CDR1 is MNHEY and CDR2 is SMNVEV (reference sequence). Unmatched junction bases numbered 9, after V lost 3 bases and J lost 14 bases. This CDR3 is 13 amino acids long. Overall study findings and caveats: The response measured ex vivo was dominated by TCR beta clonotypes (HLA-C-restricted and CMV-specific).

The source of this sequence is a human donor in good health (CMV status not recorded). Some clones in this sample may be carry-over from other donors' samples. The chain employs TRBV27 and TRBJ2-3; 9 positions match TRBD2. Sequences were derived from CD8+ T cells from cultured PBMCs, sampled from culture after CMV antigen stimulation. CDR3 protein: CASSLVLAGLAYF. In DNA, the CDR3 is TGTGCCAGCAGTTTGGTTCTGGCGGGACTAGCGTATTTT.